The clone carrying this TCR beta chain appeared a few times. Libraries were prepared by immunoSEQ multiplex PCR; TCRdb keeps only in-frame clonotypes and omits some of them. The table lists 60,000 to 85,000 clones, roughly 90% of them singletons. During active infection, Seattle patients enrolled and were then monitored through disease. These data belong to a study of blood T cell repertoires in COVID-19. Unmatched junction bases numbered 11, after V lost 7 bases and J lost 6 bases. There are 15 residues in the CDR3. Germline V gene lookup returns CDR1 MDHEN and CDR2 SYDVKM. This chain connects TRBV28 to TRBJ2-3; TRBD2 matches 9 bases. Sequencing was carried out using peripheral blood. The TCR was taken from a middle-aged man with COVID-19, enrolled during active disease. Here the CDR3 reads CASTPGGGASDTQYF. CDR3 DNA: TGTGCCAGCACCCCCGGCGGGGGGGCCTCTGATACGCAGTATTTT.